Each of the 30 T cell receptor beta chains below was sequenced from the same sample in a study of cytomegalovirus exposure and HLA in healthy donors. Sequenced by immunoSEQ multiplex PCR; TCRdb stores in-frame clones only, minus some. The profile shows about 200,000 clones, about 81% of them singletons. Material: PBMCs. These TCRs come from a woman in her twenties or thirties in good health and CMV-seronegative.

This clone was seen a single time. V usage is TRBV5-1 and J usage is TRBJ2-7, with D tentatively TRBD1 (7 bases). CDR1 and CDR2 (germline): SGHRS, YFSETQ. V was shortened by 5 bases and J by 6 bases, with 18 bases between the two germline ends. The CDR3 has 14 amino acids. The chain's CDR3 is CASRSRQGEAEQYF. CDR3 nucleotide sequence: TGCGCCAGCAGGTCACGTCAGGGGGAGGCCGAGCAGTACTTC.

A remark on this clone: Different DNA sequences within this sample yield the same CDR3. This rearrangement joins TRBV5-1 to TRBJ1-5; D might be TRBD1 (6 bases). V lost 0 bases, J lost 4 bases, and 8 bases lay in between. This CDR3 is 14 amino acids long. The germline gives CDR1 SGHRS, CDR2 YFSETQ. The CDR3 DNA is TGCGCCAGCAGCTTGGGGACAGTAAATCAGCCCCAGCATTTT. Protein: CASSLGTVNQPQHF.

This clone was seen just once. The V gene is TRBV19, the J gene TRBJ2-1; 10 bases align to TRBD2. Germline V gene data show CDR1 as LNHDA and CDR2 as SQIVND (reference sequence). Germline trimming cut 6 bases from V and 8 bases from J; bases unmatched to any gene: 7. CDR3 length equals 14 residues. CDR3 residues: CASRRIAGGHEQFF. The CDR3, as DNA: TGTGCCAGTAGGAGGATAGCGGGAGGTCATGAGCAGTTCTTC.

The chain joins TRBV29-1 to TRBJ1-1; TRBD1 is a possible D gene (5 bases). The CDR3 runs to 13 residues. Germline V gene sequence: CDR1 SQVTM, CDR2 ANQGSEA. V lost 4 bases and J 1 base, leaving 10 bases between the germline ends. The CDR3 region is CSVGQKRNTEAFF. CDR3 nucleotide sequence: TGCAGCGTTGGACAGAAGAGGAACACTGAAGCTTTCTTT.

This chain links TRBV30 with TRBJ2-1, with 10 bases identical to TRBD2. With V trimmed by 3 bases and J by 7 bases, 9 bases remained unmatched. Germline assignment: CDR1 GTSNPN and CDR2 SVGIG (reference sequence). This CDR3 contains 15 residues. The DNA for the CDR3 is TGTGCCTGGAGACAACCGGGACTAGCGCCTAATGAGCAGTTCTTC. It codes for CAWRQPGLAPNEQFF.

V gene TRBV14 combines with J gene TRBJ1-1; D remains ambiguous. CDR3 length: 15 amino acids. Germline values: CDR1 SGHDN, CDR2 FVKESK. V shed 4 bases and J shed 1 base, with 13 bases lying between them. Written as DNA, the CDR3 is TGTGCCAGCAGCCCCAGGTACCGTGGGAACACTGAAGCTTTCTTT. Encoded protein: CASSPRYRGNTEAFF.

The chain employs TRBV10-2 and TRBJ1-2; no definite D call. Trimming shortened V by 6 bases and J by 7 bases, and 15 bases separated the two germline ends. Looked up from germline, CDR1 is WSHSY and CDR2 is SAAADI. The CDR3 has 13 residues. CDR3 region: CASSPAGSGGYTF. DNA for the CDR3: TGCGCCAGCAGCCCTGCGGGGTCTGGTGGCTACACCTTC.

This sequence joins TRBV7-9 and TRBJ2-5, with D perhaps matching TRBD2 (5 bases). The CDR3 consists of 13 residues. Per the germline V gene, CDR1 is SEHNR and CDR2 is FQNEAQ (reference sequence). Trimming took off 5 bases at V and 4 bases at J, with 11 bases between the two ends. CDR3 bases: TGTGCCAGCAGCCCCGAGAGCGGAGAGACCCAGTACTTC. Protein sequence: CASSPESGETQYF.

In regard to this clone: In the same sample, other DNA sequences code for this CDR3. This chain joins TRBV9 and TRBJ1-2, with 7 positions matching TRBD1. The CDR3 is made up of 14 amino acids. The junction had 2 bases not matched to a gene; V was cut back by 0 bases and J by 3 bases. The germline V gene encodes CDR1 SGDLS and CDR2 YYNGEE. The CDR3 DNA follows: TGTGCCAGCAGCGTAGGAGGGGGCGACTATGGCTACACCTTC. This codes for CASSVGGGDYGYTF.

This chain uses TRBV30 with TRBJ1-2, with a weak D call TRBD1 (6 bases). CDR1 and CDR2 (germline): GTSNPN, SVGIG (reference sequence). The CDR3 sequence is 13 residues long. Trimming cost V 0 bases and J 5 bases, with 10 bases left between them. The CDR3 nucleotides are TGTGCCTGGAGTGTAAGGCAGGGGTATGGCTACACCTTC. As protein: CAWSVRQGYGYTF.

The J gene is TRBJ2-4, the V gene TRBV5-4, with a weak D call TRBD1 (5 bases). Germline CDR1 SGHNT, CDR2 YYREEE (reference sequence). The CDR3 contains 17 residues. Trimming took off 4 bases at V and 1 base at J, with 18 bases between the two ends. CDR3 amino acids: CASSSYRGNTAKNIQYF. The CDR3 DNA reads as TGTGCCAGCAGCAGCTATAGGGGAAATACGGCCAAAAACATTCAGTACTTC.

The CDR3 DNA reads as TGCGCCAGCAGCCAAGACAGGGGTTTGGTAGCTTTCTTT. Protein: CASSQDRGLVAFF. This chain connects TRBV4-1 to TRBJ1-1; tentatively, D is TRBD1 (6 bases). The CDR3 sequence is 13 residues long. V lost 0 bases and J 10 bases, leaving 12 bases between the germline ends. Germline CDR1 reads MGHRA; CDR2 reads YSYEKL.

The CDR3 DNA reads TGTGCCAGCAGTTACCGGACTAGCGGGGACCCGAACACCGGGGAGCTGTTTTTT. It yields the protein CASSYRTSGDPNTGELFF. The chain is built from TRBV6-7 and TRBJ2-2; 12 nucleotides line up with TRBD2. TRBV6-7 counts as an open reading frame of uncertain function. Trimming removed 2 bases from V and 0 bases from J; junction bases left unmatched: 4. The CDR3 sequence is 18 residues long.

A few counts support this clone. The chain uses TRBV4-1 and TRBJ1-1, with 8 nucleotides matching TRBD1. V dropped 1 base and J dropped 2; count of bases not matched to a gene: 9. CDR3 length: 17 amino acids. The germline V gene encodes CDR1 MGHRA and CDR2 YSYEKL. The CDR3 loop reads CASSQGPRGPGNTEAFF. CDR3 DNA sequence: TGCGCCAGCAGCCAAGGTCCCAGGGGGCCGGGTAACACTGAAGCTTTCTTT.

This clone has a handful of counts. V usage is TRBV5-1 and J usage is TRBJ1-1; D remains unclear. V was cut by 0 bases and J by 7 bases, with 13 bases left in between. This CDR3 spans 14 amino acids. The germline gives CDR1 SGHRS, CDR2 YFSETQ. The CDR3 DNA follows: TGCGCCAGCAGCTTGGACACGGGGAATTTTGAAGCTTTCTTT. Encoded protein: CASSLDTGNFEAFF. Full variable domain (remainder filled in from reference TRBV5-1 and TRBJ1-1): KAGVTQTPRYLIKTRGQQVTLSCSPISGHRSVSWYQQTPGQGLQFLFEYFSETQRNKGNFPGRFSGRQFSNSRSEMNVSTLELGDSALYLCASSLDTGNFEAFFGQGTRLTVV.

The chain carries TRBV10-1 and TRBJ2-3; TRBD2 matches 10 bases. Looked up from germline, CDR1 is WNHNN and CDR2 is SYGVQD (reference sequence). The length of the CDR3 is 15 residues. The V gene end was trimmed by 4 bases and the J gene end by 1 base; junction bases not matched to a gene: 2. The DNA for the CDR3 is TGCGCCAGCAGTGGCGGGACTAGCGGCACAGATACGCAGTATTTT. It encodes CASSGGTSGTDTQYF.

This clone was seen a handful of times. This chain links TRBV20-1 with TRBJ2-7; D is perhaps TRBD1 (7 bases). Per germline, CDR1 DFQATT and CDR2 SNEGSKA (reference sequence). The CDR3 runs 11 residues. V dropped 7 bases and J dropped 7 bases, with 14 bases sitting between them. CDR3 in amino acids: CSGFRGREQYF. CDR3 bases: TGCAGTGGCTTCAGGGGGAGGGAGCAGTACTTC.

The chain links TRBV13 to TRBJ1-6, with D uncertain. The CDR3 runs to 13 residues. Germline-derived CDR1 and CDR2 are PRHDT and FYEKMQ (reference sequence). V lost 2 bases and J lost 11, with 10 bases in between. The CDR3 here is CASSLPSSPPLHF. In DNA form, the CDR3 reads TGTGCCAGCAGCTTACCCTCCTCCCCACCCCTCCACTTT.

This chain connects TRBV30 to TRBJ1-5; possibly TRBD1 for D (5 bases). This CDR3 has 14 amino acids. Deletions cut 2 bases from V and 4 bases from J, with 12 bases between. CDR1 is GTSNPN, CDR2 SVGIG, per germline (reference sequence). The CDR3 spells CAWSSGIGNQPQHF. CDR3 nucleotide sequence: TGTGCCTGGAGTTCAGGGATAGGGAATCAGCCCCAGCATTTT. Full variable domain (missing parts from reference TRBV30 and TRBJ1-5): SQTIHQWPATLVQPVGSPLSLECTVEGTSNPNLYWYRQAAGRGLQLLFYSVGIGQISSEVPQNLSASRPQDRQFILSSKKLLLSDSGFYLCAWSSGIGNQPQHFGDGTRLSIL.

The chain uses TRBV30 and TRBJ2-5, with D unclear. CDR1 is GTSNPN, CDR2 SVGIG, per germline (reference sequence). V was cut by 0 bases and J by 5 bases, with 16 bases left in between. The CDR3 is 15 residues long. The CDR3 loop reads CAWSVEWARSETQYF. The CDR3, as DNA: TGTGCCTGGAGTGTAGAGTGGGCCAGGTCGGAGACCCAGTACTTC.

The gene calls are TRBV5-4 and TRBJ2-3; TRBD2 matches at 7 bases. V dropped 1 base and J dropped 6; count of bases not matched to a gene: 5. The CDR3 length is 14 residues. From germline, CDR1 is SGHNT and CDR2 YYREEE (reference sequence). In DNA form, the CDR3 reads TGTGCCAGCAGCTTGTGGCAGGGAGGGGATACGCAGTATTTT. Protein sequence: CASSLWQGGDTQYF.

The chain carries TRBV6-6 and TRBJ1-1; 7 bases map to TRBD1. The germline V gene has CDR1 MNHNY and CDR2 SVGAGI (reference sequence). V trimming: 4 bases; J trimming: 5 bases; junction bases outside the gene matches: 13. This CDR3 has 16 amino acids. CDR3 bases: TGTGCCAGCAGTTGGGGAGAGGGGGCAGGTCGGACTGAAGCTTTCTTT. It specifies CASSWGEGAGRTEAFF.

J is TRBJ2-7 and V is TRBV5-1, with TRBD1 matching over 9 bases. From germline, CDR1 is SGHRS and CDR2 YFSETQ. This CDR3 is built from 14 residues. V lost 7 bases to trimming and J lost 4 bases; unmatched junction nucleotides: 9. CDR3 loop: CASLPGQGGYEQYF. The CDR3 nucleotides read TGCGCCAGCCTGCCGGGACAGGGTGGGTACGAGCAGTACTTC.

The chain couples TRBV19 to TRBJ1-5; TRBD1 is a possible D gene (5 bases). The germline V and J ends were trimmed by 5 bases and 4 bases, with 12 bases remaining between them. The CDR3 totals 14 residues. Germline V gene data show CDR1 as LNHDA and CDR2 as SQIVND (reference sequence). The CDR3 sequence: CASSVGAGNQPQHF. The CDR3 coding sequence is TGTGCCAGTAGTGTTGGGGCAGGGAATCAGCCCCAGCATTTT.

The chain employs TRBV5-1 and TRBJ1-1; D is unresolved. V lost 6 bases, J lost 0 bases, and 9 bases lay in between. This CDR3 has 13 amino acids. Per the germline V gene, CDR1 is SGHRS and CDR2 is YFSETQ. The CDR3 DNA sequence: TGCGCCAGCATGACGGGGATGAACACTGAAGCTTTCTTT. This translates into CASMTGMNTEAFF.

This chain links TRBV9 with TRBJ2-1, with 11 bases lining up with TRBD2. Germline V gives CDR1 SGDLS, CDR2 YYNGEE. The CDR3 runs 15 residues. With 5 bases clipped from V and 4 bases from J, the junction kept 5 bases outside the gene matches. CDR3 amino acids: CASSALAGGYNEQFF. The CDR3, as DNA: TGTGCCAGCAGTGCTCTAGCGGGAGGTTACAATGAGCAGTTCTTC.

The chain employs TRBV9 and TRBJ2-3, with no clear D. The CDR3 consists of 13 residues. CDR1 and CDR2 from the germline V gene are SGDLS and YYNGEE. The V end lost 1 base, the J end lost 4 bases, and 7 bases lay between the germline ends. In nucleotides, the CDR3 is TGTGCCAGCAGCGTATTGGCGGCAGATACGCAGTATTTT. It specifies CASSVLAADTQYF.

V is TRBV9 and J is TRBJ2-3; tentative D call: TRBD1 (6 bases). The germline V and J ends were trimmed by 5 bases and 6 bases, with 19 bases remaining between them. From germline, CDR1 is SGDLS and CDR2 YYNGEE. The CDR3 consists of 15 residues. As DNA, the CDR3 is TGTGCCAGCAGTGCAACAGGGTATCAGGGGGATACGCAGTATTTT. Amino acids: CASSATGYQGDTQYF.

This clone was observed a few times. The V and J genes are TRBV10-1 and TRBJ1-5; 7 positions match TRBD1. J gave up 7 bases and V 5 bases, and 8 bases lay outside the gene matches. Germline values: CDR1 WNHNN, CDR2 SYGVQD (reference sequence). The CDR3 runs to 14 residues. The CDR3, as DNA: TGCGCCAGCAGTCCGGGACAGATTCGGCAGCCCCAGCATTTT. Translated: CASSPGQIRQPQHF.

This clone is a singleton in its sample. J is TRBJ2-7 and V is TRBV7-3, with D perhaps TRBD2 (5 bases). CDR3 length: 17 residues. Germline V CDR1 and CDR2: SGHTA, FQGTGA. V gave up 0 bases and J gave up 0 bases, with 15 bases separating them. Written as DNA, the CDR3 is TGTGCCAGCAGCTTAACCTCTCCGGGATCTAGCTCCTACGAGCAGTACTTC. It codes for CASSLTSPGSSSYEQYF.